This section outlines one T cell receptor (beta chain) sequence together with its context. V lost 6 bases and J lost 4, with 13 bases in between. Germline V CDR1 and CDR2: LGHNT, FRNRAP. The CDR3 spans 14 residues. The data were obtained in a study of blood T cell repertoires in COVID-19. The wider study: Nucleic acid was either cDNA or gDNA, and it came from T cells, B-cell-depleted T cells, or PBMCs.

Using immunoSEQ multiplex PCR, the repertoire was profiled, and TCRdb retains in-frame clones only, with some absent. The sample includes about 43,000 clones, roughly 80% of them seen just once. The TCR originated in a woman in her sixties or seventies with acute or convalescent COVID-19. Sequenced: peripheral blood. The V gene is TRBV12-5, the J gene TRBJ1-5; possibly TRBD1 for D (6 bases). The DNA for the CDR3 is TGTGCTAGTGGCCTCGGGGGGCGGAATCAGCCCCAGCATTTT. It translates to CASGLGGRNQPQHF.